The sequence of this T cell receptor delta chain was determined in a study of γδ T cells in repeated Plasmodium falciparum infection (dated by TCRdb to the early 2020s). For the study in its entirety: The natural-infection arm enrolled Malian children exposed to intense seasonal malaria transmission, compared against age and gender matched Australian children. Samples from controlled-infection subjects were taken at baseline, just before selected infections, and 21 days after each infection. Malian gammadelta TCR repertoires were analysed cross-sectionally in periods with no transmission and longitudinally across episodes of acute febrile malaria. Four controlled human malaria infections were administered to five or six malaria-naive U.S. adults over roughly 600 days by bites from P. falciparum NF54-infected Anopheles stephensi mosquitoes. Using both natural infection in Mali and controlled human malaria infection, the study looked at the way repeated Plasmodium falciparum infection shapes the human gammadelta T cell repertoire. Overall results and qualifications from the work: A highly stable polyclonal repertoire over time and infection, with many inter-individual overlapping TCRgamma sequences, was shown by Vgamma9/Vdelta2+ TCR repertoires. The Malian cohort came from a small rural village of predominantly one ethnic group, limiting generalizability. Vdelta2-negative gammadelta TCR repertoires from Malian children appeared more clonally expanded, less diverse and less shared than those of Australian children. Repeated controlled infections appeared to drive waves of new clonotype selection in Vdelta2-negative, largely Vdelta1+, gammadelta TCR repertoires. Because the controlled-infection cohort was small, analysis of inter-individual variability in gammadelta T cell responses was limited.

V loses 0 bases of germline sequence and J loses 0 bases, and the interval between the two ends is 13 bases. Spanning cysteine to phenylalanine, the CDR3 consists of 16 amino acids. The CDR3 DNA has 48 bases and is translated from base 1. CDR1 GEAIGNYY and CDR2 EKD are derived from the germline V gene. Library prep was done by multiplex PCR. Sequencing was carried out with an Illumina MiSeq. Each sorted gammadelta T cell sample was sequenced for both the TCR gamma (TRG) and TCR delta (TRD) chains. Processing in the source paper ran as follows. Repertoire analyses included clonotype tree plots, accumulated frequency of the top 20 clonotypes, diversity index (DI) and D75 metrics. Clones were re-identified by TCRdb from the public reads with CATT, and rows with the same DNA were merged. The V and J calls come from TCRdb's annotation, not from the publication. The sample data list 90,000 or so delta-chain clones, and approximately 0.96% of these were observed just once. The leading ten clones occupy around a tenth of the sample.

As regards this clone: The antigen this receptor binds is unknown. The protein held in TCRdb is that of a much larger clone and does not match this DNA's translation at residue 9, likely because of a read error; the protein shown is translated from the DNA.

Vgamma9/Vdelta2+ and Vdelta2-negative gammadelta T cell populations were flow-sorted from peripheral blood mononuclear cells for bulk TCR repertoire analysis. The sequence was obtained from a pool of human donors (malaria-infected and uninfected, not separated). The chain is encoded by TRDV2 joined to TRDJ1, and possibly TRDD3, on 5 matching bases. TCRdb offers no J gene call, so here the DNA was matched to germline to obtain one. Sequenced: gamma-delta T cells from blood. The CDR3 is CACDTVGRRYTDKLIF. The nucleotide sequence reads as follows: TGTGCCTGTGACACCGTGGGGAGGAGGTACACCGATAAACTCATCTTT.